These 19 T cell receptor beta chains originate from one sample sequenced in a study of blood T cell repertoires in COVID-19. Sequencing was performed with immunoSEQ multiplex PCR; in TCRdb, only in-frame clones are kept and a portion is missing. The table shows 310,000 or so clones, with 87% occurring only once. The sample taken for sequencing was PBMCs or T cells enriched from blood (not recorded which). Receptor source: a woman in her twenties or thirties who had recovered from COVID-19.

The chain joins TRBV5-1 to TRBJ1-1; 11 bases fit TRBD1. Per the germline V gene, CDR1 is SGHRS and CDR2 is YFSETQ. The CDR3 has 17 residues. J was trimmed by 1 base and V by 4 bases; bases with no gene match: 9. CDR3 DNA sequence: TGCGCCAGCAGCCGGACGGGACAGGGGGGTTGGAACACTGAAGCTTTCTTT. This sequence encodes CASSRTGQGGWNTEAFF.

The CDR3 region has the DNA TGTGCCAGCAGCTTGGCTTCTAGAAGTGGCTACACCTTC. It yields the protein CASSLASRSGYTF. V and J are TRBV5-8 and TRBJ1-2, with D hard to call. Germline V lookup: CDR1 SGHTS, CDR2 YDEGEE. V lost 0 bases and J 7 bases, leaving 10 bases between the germline ends. CDR3 length equals 13 residues.

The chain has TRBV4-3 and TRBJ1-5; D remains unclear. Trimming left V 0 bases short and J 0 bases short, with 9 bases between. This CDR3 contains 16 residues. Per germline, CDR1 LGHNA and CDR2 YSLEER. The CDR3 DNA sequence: TGCGCCAGCAGCCAAGATCGGGTAAATAGCAATCAGCCCCAGCATTTT. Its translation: CASSQDRVNSNQPQHF.

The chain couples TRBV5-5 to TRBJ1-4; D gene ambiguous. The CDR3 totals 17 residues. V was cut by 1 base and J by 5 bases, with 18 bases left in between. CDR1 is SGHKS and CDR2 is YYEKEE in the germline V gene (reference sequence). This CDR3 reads CASSLMSGALGNEKLFF. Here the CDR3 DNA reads TGTGCCAGCAGCTTGATGAGCGGTGCCTTGGGGAATGAAAAACTGTTTTTT.

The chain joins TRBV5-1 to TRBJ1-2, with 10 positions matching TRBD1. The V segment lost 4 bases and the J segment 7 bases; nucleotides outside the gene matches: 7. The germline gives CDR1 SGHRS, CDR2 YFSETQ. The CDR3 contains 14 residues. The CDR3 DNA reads TGCGCCAGCAGCCTCCCGACAGGGGGCTCTGGCTACACCTTC. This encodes CASSLPTGGSGYTF.

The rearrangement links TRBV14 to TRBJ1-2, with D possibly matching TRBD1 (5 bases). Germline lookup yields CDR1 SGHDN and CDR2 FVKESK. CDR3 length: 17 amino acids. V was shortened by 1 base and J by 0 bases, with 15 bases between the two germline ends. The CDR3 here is CASSQAWGRASNYGYTF. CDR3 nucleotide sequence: TGTGCCAGCAGCCAAGCCTGGGGGAGGGCTTCTAACTATGGCTACACCTTC.

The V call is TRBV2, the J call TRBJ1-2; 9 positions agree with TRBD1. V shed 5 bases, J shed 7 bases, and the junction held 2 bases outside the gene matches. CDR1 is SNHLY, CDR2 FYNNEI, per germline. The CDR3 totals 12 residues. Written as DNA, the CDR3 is TGTGCCAGCAGTACAGGGGGCGGTGGCTACACCTTC. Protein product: CASSTGGGGYTF.

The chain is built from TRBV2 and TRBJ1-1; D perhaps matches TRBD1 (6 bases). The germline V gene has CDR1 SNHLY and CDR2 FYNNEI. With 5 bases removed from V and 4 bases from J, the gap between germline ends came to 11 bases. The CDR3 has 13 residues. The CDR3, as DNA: TGTGCCAGCAGTCACAGGGAGAGCACTGAAGCTTTCTTT. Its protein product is CASSHRESTEAFF.

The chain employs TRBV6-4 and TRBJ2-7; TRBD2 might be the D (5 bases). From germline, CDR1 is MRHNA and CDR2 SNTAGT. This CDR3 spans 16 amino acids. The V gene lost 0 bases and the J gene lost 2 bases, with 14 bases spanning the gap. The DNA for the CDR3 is TGTGCCAGCAGTGACTCGATTTGGGTGAGGGCCTACGAGCAGTACTTC. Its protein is CASSDSIWVRAYEQYF.

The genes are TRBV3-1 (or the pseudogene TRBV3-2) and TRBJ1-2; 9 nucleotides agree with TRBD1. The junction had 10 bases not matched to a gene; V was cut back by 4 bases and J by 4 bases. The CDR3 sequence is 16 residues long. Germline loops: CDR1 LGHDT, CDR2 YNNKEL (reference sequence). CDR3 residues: CASSPRPGQGAYGYTF. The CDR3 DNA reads TGTGCCAGCAGCCCGAGACCGGGACAGGGAGCCTATGGCTACACCTTC.

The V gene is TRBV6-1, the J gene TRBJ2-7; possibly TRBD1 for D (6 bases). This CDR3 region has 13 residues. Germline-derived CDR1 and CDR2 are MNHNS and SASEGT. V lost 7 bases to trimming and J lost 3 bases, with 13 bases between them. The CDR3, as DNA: TGTGCCAGCAAGGGACACAACCTCTACGAGCAGTACTTC. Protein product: CASKGHNLYEQYF.

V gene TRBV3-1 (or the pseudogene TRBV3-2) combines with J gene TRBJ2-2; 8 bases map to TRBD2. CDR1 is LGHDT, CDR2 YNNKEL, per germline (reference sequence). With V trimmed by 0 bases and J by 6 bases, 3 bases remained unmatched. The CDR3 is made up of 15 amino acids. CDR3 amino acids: CASSQDGGASGELFF. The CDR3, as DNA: TGTGCCAGCAGCCAAGACGGGGGGGCCTCCGGGGAGCTGTTTTTT.

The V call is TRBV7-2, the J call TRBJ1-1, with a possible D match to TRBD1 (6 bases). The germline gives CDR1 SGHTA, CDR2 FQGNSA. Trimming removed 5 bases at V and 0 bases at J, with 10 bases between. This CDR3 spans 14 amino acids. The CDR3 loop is CASSKQGLNTEAFF. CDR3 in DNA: TGTGCCAGCAGCAAACAGGGTCTGAACACTGAAGCTTTCTTT.

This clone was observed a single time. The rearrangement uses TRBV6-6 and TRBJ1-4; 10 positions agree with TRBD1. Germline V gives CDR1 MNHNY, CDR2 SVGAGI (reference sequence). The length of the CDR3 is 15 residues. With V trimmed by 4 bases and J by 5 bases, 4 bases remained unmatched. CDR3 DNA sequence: TGTGCCAGCAGTTTGGGACAGGGGATAAATGAAAAACTGTTTTTT. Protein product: CASSLGQGINEKLFF.

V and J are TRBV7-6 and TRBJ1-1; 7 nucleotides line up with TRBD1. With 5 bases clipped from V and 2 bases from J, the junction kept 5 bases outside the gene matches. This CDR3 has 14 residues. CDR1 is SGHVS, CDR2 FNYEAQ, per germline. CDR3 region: CASSARQGNTEAFF. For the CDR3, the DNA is TGTGCCAGCAGCGCAAGACAGGGAAACACTGAAGCTTTCTTT.

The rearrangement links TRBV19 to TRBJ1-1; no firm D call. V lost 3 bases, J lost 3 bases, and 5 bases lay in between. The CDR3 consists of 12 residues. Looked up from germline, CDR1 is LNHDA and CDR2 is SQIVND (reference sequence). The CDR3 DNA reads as TGTGCCAGTAGTATCCCGGACACTGAAGCTTTCTTT. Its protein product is CASSIPDTEAFF.

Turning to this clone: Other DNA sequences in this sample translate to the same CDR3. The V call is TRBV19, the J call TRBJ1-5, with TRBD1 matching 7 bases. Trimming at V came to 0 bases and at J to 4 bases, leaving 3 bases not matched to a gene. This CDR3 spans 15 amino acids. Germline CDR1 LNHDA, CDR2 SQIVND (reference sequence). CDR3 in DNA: TGTGCCAGTAGTATAGATCCCAGGGGGAATCAGCCCCAGCATTTT. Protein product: CASSIDPRGNQPQHF.

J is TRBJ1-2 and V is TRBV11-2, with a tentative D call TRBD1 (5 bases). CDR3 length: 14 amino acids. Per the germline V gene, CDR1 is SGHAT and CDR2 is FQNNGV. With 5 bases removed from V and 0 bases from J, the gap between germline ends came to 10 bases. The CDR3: CASSQGIANYGYTF. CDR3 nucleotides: TGTGCCAGCAGCCAGGGCATCGCTAACTATGGCTACACCTTC. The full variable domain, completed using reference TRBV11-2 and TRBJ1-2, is EAGVAQSPRYKIIEKRQSVAFWCNPISGHATLYWYQQILGQGPKLLIQFQNNGVVDDSQLPKDRFSAERLKGVDSTLKIQPAKLEDSAVYLCASSQGIANYGYTFGSGTRLTVV.

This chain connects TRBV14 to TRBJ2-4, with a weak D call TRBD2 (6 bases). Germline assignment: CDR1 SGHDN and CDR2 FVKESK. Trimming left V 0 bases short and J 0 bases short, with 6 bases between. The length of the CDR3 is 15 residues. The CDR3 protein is CASSQEGGAKNIQYF. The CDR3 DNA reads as TGTGCCAGCAGCCAAGAGGGGGGAGCCAAAAACATTCAGTACTTC.